This TCR beta chain emerged from a study of cytomegalovirus exposure and HLA in healthy donors. Study results and caveats: Owing to their indistinguishability, certain V segments, notably TRBV6-2 and TRBV6-3, were excluded.

As regards this clone: The antigen is not known. Sequence at one end of the junction differs from germline and may be a read error.

CDR3 size: 14 residues. Germline V gene sequence: CDR1 SSHAT, CDR2 FNYEAQ (reference sequence). This PCR relied on a set of 60 Vbeta primers and 13 Jbeta primers. Clones were read by immunoSEQ multiplex PCR, and TCRdb kept only the in-frame ones, dropping some. The table shows about 82,000 clones, with 65% to 85% occurring only once. This clonotype was obtained from a man aged 50-59 years in good health and CMV-seronegative. Specimen: PBMCs. The V and J genes are TRBV7-7 and TRBJ2-5, with 9 positions matching TRBD1. CDR3 loop: CASSSGQGGETQYF. The CDR3 DNA follows: TGTGCTAGCAGCTCGGGACAGGGAGGCGAGACCCAGTACTTC.